Below, 14 T cell receptor beta chains from the same sample are listed, as sequenced in a study of T cell responses to AZD1222 COVID-19 vaccine (dated by TCRdb to the early 2020s). The library was prepared using the immunoSEQ multiplex PCR assay. TCRdb holds this immuneACCESS table with in-frame rearrangements only. Some clones are missing; in checked studies, unresolved V genes explain under half, and the rest has no known cause. This sample lists around 99,000 clones; more than 90% were detected once. The ten largest clones take up about 12% of the sample. The label giving this sample's time point can be read as: baseline before first vaccination. The source was peripheral blood, collected on day 0 of AZD1222 vaccination. The receptor set was obtained from an adult in good health.

The J gene is TRBJ1-5, the V gene TRBV6-5; 7 positions match TRBD1. Germline assignment: CDR1 MNHEY and CDR2 SVGAGI. V was pared by 6 bases and J by 5 bases, with 10 bases of the junction left unmatched. The CDR3 is made up of 15 amino acids. CDR3 bases: TGTGCCAGCAGCCGGAACAGGGGAGGGGATCAGCCCCAGCATTTT. Protein: CASSRNRGGDQPQHF.

This clone is medium-sized within its sample. This chain joins TRBV6-4 and TRBJ2-2; D call uncertain. The ends were cut back, 2 bases at V and 4 bases at J, with 5 bases in the middle. CDR1 is MRHNA, CDR2 SNTAGT, per germline. CDR3 length equals 13 residues. CDR3 nucleotide sequence: TGTGCCAGCAGTGACAGGTCCACCGGGGAGCTGTTTTTT. Translation: CASSDRSTGELFF.

This CDR3 reads CASSYRDLEQYF. Here the CDR3 DNA reads TGTGCCAGCAGTTACCGGGACTTAGAGCAGTACTTC. This sequence joins TRBV6-6 and TRBJ2-7; D is possibly TRBD2 (6 bases). Per germline, CDR1 MNHNY and CDR2 SVGAGI (reference sequence). The CDR3 length is 12 residues. Deletions cut 2 bases from V and 7 bases from J, with 9 bases between.

The chain links TRBV5-8 to TRBJ2-5; no firm D call. The length of the CDR3 is 11 residues. Germline V gives CDR1 SGHTS, CDR2 YDEGEE. The V gene lost 4 bases and the J gene lost 5 bases, with 6 bases spanning the gap. The CDR3 is CASSPFETQYF. The CDR3 coding sequence is TGTGCCAGCAGCCCCTTCGAGACCCAGTACTTC.

The CDR3 sequence is CASSQDADRFYNEQFF. The DNA for the CDR3 is TGTGCCAGCAGCCAAGATGCGGACAGGTTTTACAATGAGCAGTTCTTC. J is TRBJ2-1 and V is TRBV5-6; the match to TRBD1 covers 7 bases. The CDR3 totals 16 residues. J was trimmed by 4 bases and V by 4 bases; bases with no gene match: 11. Per the germline V gene, CDR1 is SGHDT and CDR2 is YYEEEE.

V and J are TRBV4-1 and TRBJ2-3; possibly TRBD1 or TRBD2 for D (5 bases each). With 0 bases removed from V and 8 bases from J, the gap between germline ends came to 12 bases. The germline V gene has CDR1 MGHRA and CDR2 YSYEKL. The CDR3 runs to 14 residues. CDR3 nucleotide sequence: TGCGCCAGCAGCCAAGATGGTAGTGGGGGTACGCAGTATTTT. This gives the protein CASSQDGSGGTQYF.

The rearrangement uses TRBV9 and TRBJ1-2; tentative D call: TRBD1 (5 bases). The CDR3 has 13 residues. V was pared by 3 bases and J by 1 base, with 7 bases between. Germline CDR1 SGDLS, CDR2 YYNGEE. The CDR3 DNA is TGTGCCAGCAGCGACAGGAGTAACTATGGCTACACCTTC. Translating it yields CASSDRSNYGYTF.

V is TRBV24-1 and J is TRBJ1-5; no reliable D call. CDR3 length: 13 residues. The germline V and J ends were trimmed by 0 bases and 7 bases, with 6 bases remaining between them. Germline V gene sequence: CDR1 KGHDR, CDR2 SFDVKD. CDR3 sequence reads: CATSDLRGQPQHF. DNA for the CDR3: TGTGCCACCAGTGATTTGCGGGGACAGCCCCAGCATTTT.

The chain employs TRBV11-3 and TRBJ2-1; 10 nucleotides match TRBD2. CDR3 length equals 15 residues. CDR1 is SGHNT and CDR2 is YENEEA in the germline V gene. V lost 4 bases, J lost 2 bases, and 2 bases stayed unmatched. The CDR3 spells CASSSGLATYNEQFF. Here the CDR3 DNA reads TGTGCCAGCAGCTCGGGACTAGCGACCTACAATGAGCAGTTCTTC.

This chain links TRBV5-1 with TRBJ1-1; a possible D gene is TRBD1 (5 bases). The CDR3 is 14 residues long. CDR1 and CDR2 from the germline V gene are SGHRS and YFSETQ. Trimming removed 7 bases from V and 2 bases from J, with 15 bases in between. Here the CDR3 reads CASGKGGTNTEAFF. CDR3 in DNA: TGCGCCAGCGGTAAGGGTGGGACCAACACTGAAGCTTTCTTT.

This clone was detected only once. V and J are TRBV4-3 and TRBJ1-4; D is uncertain. This CDR3 spans 16 amino acids. V gave up 0 bases and J gave up 5 bases, with 13 bases separating them. Per the germline V gene, CDR1 is LGHNA and CDR2 is YSLEER. CDR3 region: CASSQEHSSSNEKLFF. The CDR3 DNA follows: TGCGCCAGCAGCCAAGAACATTCCAGTTCAAATGAAAAACTGTTTTTT.

The rearrangement joins TRBV6-5 to TRBJ2-5; TRBD2 agrees at 7 bases. The CDR3 contains 15 residues. The germline V gene has CDR1 MNHEY and CDR2 SVGAGI. The V segment lost 0 bases and the J segment 4 bases; nucleotides outside the gene matches: 5. The chain's CDR3 is CASSYSEAGAETQYF. CDR3 nucleotides: TGTGCCAGCAGTTACTCTGAGGCGGGAGCAGAGACCCAGTACTTC.

The chain joins TRBV10-2 to TRBJ1-5, with D maybe TRBD1 (5 bases). V was shortened by 8 bases and J by 7 bases, with 15 bases between the two germline ends. Per the germline V gene, CDR1 is WSHSY and CDR2 is SAAADI. The CDR3 spans 13 residues. CDR3 bases: TGCGCCAGCGGTATAGGGGTATACCAGCCCCAGCATTTT. Translated, it gives CASGIGVYQPQHF.

The V gene is TRBV3-1 (or the pseudogene TRBV3-2), the J gene TRBJ2-7, with a tentative D call TRBD2 (6 bases). The ends were cut back, 1 base at V and 9 bases at J, with 16 bases in the middle. The germline CDR1 and CDR2 sequences are LGHDT and YNNKEL (reference sequence). This CDR3 is 14 amino acids long. Here the CDR3 reads CASSQGTSCNWQYF. CDR3 in DNA: TGTGCCAGCAGCCAAGGTACTAGCTGTAACTGGCAGTACTTC.